This T cell receptor beta chain was sequenced in a study of T cells in localized non-small cell lung cancer. Samples of adjacent lung lacking atypia were obtained no closer than 2 cm to the tumor margin. The V and J ends lost 5 bases and 0 bases, in that order; junction bases with no gene match: 9. The CDR3 contains 16 residues. CDR1 is MNHGY, CDR2 SAAAGT, per germline. Assay used: immunoSEQ multiplex PCR; TCRdb lists only in-frame clones, some missing. The sample contains just under 6,500 clones, approximately 16% of which appear only once. General study results and limits: Adjacent uninvolved lung tissue had the highest T cell clonality, exceeding tumor. Sequencing covered just one tumor region, so heterogeneity cannot be ruled out. Median detection of top 100 tumor clones in adjacent lung was approximately 50 clones.

In this sample, this clone is medium-sized. Antigen: not known. The V gene is TRBV6-8, the J gene TRBJ1-1; 7 bases agree with TRBD1. The material sequenced was normal lung tissue next to the tumor, taken before any cancer treatment. The receptor comes from a male donor aged 60 or over with stage II squamous cell lung carcinoma. The CDR3 coding sequence is TGTGCCAGCAGTCGGGTACAGGGGCCGGTGAACACTGAAGCTTTCTTT. Protein product: CASSRVQGPVNTEAFF.